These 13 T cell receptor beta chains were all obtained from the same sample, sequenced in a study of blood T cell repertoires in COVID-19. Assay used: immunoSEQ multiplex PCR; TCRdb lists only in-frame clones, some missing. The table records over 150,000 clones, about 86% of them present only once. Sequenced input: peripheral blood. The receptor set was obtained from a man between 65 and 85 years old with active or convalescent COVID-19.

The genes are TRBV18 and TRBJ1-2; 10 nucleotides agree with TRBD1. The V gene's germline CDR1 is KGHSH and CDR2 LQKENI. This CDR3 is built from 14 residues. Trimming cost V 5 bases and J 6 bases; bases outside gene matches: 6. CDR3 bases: TGTGCCAGCTCAGCCGGGACAGGGGTAGATGGCTACACCTTC. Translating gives CASSAGTGVDGYTF.

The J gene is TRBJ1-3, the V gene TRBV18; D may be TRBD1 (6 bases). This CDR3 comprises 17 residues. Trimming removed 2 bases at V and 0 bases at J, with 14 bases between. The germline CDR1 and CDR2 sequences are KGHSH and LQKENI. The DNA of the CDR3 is TGTGCCAGCTCACCAACTAACAGGGTCAGCTCTGGAAACACCATATATTTT. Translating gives CASSPTNRVSSGNTIYF.

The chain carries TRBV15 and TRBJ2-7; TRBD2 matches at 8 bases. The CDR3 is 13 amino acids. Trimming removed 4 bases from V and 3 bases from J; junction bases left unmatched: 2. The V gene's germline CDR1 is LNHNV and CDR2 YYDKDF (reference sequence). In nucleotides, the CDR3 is TGTGCCACCAGCATGGGACTAGACTACGAGCAGTACTTC. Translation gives CATSMGLDYEQYF. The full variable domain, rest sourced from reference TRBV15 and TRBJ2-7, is DAMVIQNPRYQVTQFGKPVTLSCSQTLNHNVMYWYQQKSSQAPKLLFHYYDKDFNNEADTPDNFQSRRPNTSFCFLDIRSPGLGDTAMYLCATSMGLDYEQYFGPGTRLTVT.

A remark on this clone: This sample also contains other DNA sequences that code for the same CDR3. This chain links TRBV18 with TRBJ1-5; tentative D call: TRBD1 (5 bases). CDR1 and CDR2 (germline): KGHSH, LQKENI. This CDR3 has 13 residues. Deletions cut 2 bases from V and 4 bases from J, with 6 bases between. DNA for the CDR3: TGTGCCAGCTCACCAGACAGAAATCAGCCCCAGCATTTT. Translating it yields CASSPDRNQPQHF. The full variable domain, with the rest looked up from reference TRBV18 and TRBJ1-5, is NAGVMQNPRHLVRRRGQEARLRCSPMKGHSHVYWYRQLPEEGLKFMVYLQKENIIDESGMPKERFSAEFPKEGPSILRIQQVVRGDSAAYFCASSPDRNQPQHFGDGTRLSIL.

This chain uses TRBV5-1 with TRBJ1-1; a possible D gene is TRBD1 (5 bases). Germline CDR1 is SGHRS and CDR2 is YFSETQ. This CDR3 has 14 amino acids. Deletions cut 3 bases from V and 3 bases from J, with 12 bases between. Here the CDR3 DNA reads TGCGCCAGCAGCTCACAGACCAGGGACACTGAAGCTTTCTTT. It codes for CASSSQTRDTEAFF.

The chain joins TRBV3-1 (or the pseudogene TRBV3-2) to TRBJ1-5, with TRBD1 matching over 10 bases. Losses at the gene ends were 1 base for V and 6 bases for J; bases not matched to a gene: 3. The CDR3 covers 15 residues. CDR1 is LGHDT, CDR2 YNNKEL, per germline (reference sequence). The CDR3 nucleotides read TGTGCCAGCAGCCAAGGACAGGGGGCAGGTCAGCCCCAGCATTTT. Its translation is CASSQGQGAGQPQHF.

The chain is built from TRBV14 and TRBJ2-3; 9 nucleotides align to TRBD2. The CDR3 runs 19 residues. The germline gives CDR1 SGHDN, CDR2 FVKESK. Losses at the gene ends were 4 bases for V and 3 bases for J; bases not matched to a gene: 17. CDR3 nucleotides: TGTGCCAGCAGCCCGAGAGGAGGGGCCCTAGCGGGGAGGACAGATACGCAGTATTTT. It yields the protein CASSPRGGALAGRTDTQYF.

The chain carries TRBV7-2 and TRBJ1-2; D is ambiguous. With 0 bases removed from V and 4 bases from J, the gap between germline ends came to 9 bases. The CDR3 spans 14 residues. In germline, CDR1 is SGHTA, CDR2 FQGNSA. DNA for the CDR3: TGTGCCAGCAGCTTAGCGTCGGGTATCTATGGCTACACCTTC. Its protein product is CASSLASGIYGYTF.

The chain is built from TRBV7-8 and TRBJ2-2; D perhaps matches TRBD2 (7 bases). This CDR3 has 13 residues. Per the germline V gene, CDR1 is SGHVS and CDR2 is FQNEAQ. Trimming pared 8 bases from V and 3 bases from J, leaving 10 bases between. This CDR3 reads CASRGAHTGELFF. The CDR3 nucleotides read TGTGCCAGCCGGGGGGCCCACACCGGGGAGCTGTTTTTT.

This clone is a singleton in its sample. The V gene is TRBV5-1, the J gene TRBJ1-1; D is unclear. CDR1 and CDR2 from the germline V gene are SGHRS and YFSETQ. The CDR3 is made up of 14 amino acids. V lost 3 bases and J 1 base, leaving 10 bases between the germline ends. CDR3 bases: TGCGCCAGCAGCTGGAACGCGGCGAACACTGAAGCTTTCTTT. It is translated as CASSWNAANTEAFF.

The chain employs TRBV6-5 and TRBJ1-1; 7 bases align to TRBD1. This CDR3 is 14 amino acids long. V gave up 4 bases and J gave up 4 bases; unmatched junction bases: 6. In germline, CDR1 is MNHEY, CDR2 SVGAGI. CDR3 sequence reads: CASSFRQGTTEAFF. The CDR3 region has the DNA TGTGCCAGCAGTTTCAGACAGGGTACCACTGAAGCTTTCTTT.

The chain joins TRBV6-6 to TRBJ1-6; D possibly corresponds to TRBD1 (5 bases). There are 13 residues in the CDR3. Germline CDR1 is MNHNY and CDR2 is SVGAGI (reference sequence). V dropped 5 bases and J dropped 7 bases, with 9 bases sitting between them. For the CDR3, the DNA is TGTGCCAGCAGTGCCGGGGGAAATTCACCCCTCCACTTT. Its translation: CASSAGGNSPLHF.

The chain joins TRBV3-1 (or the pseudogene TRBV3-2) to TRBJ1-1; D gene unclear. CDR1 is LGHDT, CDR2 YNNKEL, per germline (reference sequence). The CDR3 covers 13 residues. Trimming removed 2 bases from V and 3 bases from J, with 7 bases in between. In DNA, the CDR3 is TGTGCCAGCAGCCAATCCACTTACACTGAAGCTTTCTTT. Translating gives CASSQSTYTEAFF.